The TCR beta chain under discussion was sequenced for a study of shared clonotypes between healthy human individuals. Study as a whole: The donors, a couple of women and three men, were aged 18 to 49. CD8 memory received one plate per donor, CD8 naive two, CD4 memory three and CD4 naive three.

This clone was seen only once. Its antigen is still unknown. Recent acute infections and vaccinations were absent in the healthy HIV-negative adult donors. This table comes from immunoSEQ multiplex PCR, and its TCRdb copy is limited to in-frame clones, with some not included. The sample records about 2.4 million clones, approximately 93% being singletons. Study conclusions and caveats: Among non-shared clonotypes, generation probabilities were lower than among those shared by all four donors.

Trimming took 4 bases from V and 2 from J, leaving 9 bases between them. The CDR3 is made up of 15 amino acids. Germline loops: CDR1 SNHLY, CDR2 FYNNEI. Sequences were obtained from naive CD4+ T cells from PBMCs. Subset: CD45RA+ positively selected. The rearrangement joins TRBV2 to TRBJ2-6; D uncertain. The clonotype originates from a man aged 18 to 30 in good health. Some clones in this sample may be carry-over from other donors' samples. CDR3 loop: CASSVGRAGANVLTF. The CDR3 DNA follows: TGTGCCAGCAGTGTAGGAAGGGCTGGGGCCAACGTCCTGACTTTC.